This TCR beta chain was documented in a study of cytomegalovirus exposure and HLA in healthy donors. Findings and limits, study-wide: Productive rates of about 90% or about 30% were seen for most TCR beta V segments in an earlier analysis. TCR beta sequences reportedly predicted most subjects' HLA-A and HLA-B alleles accurately. Among TCR beta chains, those listed as cytomegalovirus-associated numbered over 150. Sequencing likely caused a cluster of highly shared sequence variants.

Notes on this clone: Its antigen is unidentified.

With 60 Vbeta and 13 Jbeta primers, the PCR was carried out. The data were produced by immunoSEQ multiplex PCR, yet TCRdb's version contains in-frame clones alone and is incomplete. The table includes under 130,000 clones, just under 75% detected once. Between the trimmed V and J ends, which lost 3 bases and 12 bases, there was a span of 18 bases. The CDR3 sequence is 14 residues long. Germline CDR1 is SEHNR and CDR2 is FQNEAQ (reference sequence). Sequenced sample: PBMCs. This rearrangement joins TRBV7-9 to TRBJ2-1, with a weak D call TRBD1 (6 bases). This receptor was taken from a man in his forties or fifties in good health and CMV-seropositive. This chain's CDR3 is CASSFPLPGVPQFF. The CDR3 bases are TGTGCCAGCAGCTTCCCCTTACCAGGGGTCCCGCAGTTCTTC.